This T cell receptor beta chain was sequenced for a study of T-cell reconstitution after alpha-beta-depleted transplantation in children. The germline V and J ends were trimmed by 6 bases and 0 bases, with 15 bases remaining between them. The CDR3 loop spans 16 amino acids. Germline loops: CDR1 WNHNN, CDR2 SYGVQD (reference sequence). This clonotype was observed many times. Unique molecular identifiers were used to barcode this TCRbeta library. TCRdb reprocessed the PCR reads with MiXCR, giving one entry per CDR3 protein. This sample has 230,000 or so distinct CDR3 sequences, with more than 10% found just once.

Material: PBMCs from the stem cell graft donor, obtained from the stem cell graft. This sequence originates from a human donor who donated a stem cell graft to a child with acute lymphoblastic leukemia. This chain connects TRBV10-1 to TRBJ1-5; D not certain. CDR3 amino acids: CASRSLVGYSNQPQHF. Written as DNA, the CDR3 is TGCGCCAGCAGGTCTCTGGTTGGGTATAGCAATCAGCCCCAGCATTTT.